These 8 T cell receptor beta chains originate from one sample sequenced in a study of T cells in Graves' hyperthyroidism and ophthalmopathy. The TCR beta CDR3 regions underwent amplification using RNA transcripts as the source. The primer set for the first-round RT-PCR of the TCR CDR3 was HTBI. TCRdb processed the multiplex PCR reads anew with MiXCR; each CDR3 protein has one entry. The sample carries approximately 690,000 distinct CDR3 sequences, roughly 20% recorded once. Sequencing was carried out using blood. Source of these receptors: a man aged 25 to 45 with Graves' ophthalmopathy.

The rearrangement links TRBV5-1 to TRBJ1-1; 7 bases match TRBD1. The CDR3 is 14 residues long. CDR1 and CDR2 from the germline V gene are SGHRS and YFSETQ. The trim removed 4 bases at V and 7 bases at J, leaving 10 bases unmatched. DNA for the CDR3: TGCGCCAGCAGCGGAGGAGGGGGCGTGGATGAAGCTTTCTTT. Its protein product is CASSGGGGVDEAFF.

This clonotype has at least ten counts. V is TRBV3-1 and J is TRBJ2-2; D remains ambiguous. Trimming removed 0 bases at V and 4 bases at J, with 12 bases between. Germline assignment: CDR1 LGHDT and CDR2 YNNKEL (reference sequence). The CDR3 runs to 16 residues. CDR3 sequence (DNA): TGTGCCAGCAGCCAAGAGCGGCAGGCCGTCACCGGGGAGCTGTTTTTT. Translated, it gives CASSQERQAVTGELFF.

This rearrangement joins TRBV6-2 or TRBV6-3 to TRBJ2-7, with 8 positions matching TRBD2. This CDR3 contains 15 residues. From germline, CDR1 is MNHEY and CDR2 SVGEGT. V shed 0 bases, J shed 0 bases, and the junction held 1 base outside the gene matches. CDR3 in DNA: TGTGCCAGCAGTTACTCACTAGCGGACTCCTACGAGCAGTACTTC. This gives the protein CASSYSLADSYEQYF.

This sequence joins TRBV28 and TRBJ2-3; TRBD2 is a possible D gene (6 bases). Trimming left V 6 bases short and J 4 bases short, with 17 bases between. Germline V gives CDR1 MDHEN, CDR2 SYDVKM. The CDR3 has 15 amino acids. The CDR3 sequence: CASRPVAETADTQYF. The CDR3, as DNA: TGTGCCAGCAGACCTGTAGCGGAAACTGCAGATACGCAGTATTTT.

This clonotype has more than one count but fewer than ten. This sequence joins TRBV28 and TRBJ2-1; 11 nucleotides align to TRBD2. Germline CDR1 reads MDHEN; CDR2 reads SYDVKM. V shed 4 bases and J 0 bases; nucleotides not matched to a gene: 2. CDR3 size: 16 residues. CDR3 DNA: TGTGCCAGCAGTTACGGGACTAGCGGCTCCTACAATGAGCAGTTCTTC. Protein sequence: CASSYGTSGSYNEQFF.

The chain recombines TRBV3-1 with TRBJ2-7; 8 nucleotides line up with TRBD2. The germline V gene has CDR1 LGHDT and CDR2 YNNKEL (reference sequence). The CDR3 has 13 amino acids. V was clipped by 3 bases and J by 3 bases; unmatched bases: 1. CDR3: CASSHLAGYEQYF. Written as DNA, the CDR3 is TGTGCCAGCAGCCACCTAGCGGGCTACGAGCAGTACTTC.

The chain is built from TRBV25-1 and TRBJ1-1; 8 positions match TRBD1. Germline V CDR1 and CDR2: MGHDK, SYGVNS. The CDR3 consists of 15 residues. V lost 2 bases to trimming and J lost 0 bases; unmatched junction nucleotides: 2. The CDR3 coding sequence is TGTGCCAGCAGTGAACAGGGGGCGATGAACACTGAAGCTTTCTTT. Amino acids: CASSEQGAMNTEAFF. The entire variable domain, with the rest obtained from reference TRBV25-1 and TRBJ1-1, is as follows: EADIYQTPRYLVIGTGKKITLECSQTMGHDKMYWYQQDPGMELHLIHYSYGVNSTEKGDLSSESTVSRIRTEHFPLTLESARPSHTSQYLCASSEQGAMNTEAFFGQGTRLTVV.

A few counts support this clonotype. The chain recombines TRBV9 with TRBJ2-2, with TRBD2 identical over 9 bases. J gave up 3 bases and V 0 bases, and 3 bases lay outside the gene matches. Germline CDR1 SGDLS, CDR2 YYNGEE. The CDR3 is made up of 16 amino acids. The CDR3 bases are TGTGCCAGCAGCGTAGGTAGCGGGAGCTACACCGGGGAGCTGTTTTTT. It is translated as CASSVGSGSYTGELFF.